This TCR beta chain derives from a study of OX40 agonist ivuxolimab in advanced cancers. Study-level background: Every patient in dose escalation had hepatocellular carcinoma, melanoma, renal cell or head and neck cancer. General study findings and limits: Among T cells, CD8+ cells averaged more expanded clones than CD4+ cells. The CD4+ and CD8+ T cells in the blood had expanded clonally by week 6 at 0.1 to 3.0 mg/kg.

This clone was recorded once. Its matching antigen is unknown. Produced via immunoSEQ multiplex PCR; TCRdb's table is partial and in-frame only. The sample yields around 100,000 clones, 70% to 90% seen once. From germline, CDR1 is GTSNPN and CDR2 SVGIG (reference sequence). Trimming removed 4 bases from V and 5 bases from J, with 13 bases in between. The CDR3 sequence is 13 residues long. The source of this sequence is an adult with an advanced solid tumor such as melanoma, head and neck, liver or kidney cancer. The sample here was CD4+ or CD8+ T cells sorted from blood, taken in a trial of the OX40 agonist ivuxolimab. The genes are TRBV30 and TRBJ2-3; a possible D gene is TRBD1 (5 bases). This CDR3 reads CAWTKRGRDTQYF. The CDR3 coding sequence is TGTGCCTGGACTAAAAGGGGCAGAGATACGCAGTATTTT. The variable domain in full, with the rest retrieved from reference TRBV30 and TRBJ2-3, is SQTIHQWPATLVQPVGSPLSLECTVEGTSNPNLYWYRQAAGRGLQLLFYSVGIGQISSEVPQNLSASRPQDRQFILSSKKLLLSDSGFYLCAWTKRGRDTQYFGPGTRLTVL.